This record looks at one TCR beta chain sequence and its context. CDR3 length: 13 amino acids. Per the germline V gene, CDR1 is GTSNPN and CDR2 is SVGIG (reference sequence). The V gene lost 2 bases and the J gene lost 8 bases, with 15 bases spanning the gap. This entry is derived from a study of blood T cell repertoires in COVID-19. Study context: There were acute and convalescent COVID-19 samples, and they came from the United States, Italy and Spain. The analysed material was cDNA or gDNA that came from T cells, B-cell-depleted T cells, or PBMCs.

How the authors handled the data: Quantification of nucleated cells was approximated via reference gene primer amplification. Profiled with immunoSEQ multiplex PCR; TCRdb holds only in-frame clones, not every one. V, J and clone size derive from that table, while D and trimming were established from the DNA sequence. The sample lists more than 100,000 clones; about 87% were seen once. The sequence was obtained from a woman aged 70-85 years with acute or convalescent COVID-19. V gene TRBV30 combines with J gene TRBJ1-2; unclear D gene. The sequenced sample consisted of peripheral blood. The CDR3 DNA follows: TGTGCCTGGAGTTCATCTAAGGGCGGGGGCTACACCTTC. Translation: CAWSSSKGGGYTF. Full variable domain (remainder filled in from reference TRBV30 and TRBJ1-2): SQTIHQWPATLVQPVGSPLSLECTVEGTSNPNLYWYRQAAGRGLQLLFYSVGIGQISSEVPQNLSASRPQDRQFILSSKKLLLSDSGFYLCAWSSSKGGGYTFGSGTRLTVV.